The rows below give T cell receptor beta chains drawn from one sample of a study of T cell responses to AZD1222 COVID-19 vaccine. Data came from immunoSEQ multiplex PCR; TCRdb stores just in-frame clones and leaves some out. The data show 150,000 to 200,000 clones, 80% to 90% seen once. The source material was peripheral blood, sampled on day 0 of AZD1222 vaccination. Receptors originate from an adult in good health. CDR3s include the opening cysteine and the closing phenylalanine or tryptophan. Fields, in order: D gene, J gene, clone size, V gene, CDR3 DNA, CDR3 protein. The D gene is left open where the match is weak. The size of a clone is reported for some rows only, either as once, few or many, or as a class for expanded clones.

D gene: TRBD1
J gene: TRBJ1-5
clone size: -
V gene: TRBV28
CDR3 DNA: TGTGCCAGCAGTACGGATATCCGGGACAGGGATTTTAGGGGCAATCAGCCCCAGCATTTT
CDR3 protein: CASSTDIRDRDFRGNQPQHF

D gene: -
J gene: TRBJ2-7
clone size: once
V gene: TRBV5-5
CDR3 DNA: TGTGCCAGCAGCTTGACAGCTAACTACGAGCAGTACTTC
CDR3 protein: CASSLTANYEQYF

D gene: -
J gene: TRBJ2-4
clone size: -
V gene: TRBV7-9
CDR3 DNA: TGTGCCAGCAGCTCACAGGGAGTAGGCAAAAACATTCAGTACTTC
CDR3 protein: CASSSQGVGKNIQYF

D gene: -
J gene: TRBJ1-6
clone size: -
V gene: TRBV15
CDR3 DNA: TGTGCCACCAGCAGAAACAGGGAGAATTCACCCCTCCACTTT
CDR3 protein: CATSRNRENSPLHF

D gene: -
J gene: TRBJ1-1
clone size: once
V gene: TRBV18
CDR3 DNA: TGTGCCAGCTCACCATTTTTCAGGGCGCCGGCTGAAGCTTTCTTT
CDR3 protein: CASSPFFRAPAEAFF

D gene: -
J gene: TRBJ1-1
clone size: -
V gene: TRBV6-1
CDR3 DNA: TGTGCCAGCAGTGAAAGGAGGGGTTGGGGCACTGAAGCTTTCTTT
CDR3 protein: CASSERRGWGTEAFF

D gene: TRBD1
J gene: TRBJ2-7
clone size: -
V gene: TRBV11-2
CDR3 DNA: TGTGCCAGCAGCTTAGATCGGGACAGGCTTTTCCCCTACGAGCAGTACTTC
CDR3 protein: CASSLDRDRLFPYEQYF

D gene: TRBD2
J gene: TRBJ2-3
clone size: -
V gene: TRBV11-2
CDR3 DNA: TGTGCCAGCAGCTTAAGGGACTATTCCACAGATACGCAGTATTTT
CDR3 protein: CASSLRDYSTDTQYF

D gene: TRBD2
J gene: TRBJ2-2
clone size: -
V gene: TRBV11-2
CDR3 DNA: TGTGCCAGCAGCCGAAGCGGGGGGCGAGCATTTAGTATCGGGGAGCTGTTTTTT
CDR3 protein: CASSRSGGRAFSIGELFF

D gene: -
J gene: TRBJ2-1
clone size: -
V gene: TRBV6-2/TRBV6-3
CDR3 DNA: TGTGCCAGCAGCCTGGCCCCTTGGTACAATGAGCAGTTCTTC
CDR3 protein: CASSLAPWYNEQFF

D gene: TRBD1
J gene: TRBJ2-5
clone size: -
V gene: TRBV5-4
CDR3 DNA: TGTGCCAGCAGCCAAAAGTCCCTAGGGGGCGTTCAGACCCAGTACTTC
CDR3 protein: CASSQKSLGGVQTQYF